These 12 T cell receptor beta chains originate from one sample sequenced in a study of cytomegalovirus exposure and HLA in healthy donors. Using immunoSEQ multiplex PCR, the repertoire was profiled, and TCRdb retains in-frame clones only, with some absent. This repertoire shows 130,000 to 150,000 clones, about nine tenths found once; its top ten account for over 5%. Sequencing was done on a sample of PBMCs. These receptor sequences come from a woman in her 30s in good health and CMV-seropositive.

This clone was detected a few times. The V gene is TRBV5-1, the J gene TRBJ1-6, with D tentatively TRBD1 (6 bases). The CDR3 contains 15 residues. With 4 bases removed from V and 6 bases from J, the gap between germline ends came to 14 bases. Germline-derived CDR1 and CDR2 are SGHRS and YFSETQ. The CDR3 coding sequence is TGCGCCAGCAGCCTATCGGGACACACTAATTCACCCCTCCACTTT. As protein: CASSLSGHTNSPLHF.

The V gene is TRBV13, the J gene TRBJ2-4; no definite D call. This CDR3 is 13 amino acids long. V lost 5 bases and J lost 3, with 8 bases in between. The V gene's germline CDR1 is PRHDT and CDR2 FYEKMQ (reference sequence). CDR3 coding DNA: TGTGCCAGCAGCCTTCGGGTCAAAAACATTCAGTACTTC. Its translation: CASSLRVKNIQYF.

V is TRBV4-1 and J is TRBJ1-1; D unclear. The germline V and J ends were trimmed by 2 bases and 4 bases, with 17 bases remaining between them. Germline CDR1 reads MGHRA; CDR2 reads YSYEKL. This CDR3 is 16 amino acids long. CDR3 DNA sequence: TGCGCCAGCAGCCAATGGCACAGCTCGAGCAGCACTGAAGCTTTCTTT. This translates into CASSQWHSSSSTEAFF.

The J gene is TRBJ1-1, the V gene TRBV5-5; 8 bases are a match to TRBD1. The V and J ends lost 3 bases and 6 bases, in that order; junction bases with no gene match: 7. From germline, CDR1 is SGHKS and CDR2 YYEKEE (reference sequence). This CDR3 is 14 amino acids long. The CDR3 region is CASSSGQGSAEAFF. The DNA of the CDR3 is TGTGCCAGCAGCTCCGGACAGGGAAGCGCTGAAGCTTTCTTT.

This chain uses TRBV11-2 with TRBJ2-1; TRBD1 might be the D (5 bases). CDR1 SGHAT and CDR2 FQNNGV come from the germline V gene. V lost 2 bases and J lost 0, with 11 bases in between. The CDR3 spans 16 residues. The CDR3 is CASSLRGLPSYNEQFF. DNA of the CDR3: TGTGCCAGCAGCTTAAGGGGCCTCCCCTCCTACAATGAGCAGTTCTTC.

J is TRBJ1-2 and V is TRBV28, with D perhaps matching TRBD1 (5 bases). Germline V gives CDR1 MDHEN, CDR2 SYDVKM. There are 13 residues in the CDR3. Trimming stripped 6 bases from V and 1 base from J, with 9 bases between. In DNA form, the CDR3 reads TGTGCCAGCAGGAATCAGGGTAACTATGGCTACACCTTC. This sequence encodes CASRNQGNYGYTF.

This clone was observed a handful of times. In DNA, the CDR3 is TGTGCCAGCAGTTACTCACTAGCGGGAGCCCACAATGAGCAGTTCTTC. Amino acid sequence: CASSYSLAGAHNEQFF. This chain joins TRBV6-5 and TRBJ2-1, with 11 bases matching TRBD2. There are 16 residues in the CDR3. Germline CDR1 is MNHEY and CDR2 is SVGAGI. V shed 0 bases, J shed 5 bases, and the junction held 3 bases outside the gene matches.

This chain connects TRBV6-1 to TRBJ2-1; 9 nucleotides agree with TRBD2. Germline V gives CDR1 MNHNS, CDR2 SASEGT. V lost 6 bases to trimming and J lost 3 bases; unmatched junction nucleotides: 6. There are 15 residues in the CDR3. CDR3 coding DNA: TGTGCCAGCAGAGCCGGGACTAGCCGCTACAATGAGCAGTTCTTC. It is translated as CASRAGTSRYNEQFF.

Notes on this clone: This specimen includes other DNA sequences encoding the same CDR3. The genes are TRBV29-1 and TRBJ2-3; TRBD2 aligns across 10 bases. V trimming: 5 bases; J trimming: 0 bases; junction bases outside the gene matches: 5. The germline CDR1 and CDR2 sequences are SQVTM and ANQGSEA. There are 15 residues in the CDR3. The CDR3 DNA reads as TGCAGCGTTCGACGGACTAGCGGTAGCACAGATACGCAGTATTTT. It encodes CSVRRTSGSTDTQYF.

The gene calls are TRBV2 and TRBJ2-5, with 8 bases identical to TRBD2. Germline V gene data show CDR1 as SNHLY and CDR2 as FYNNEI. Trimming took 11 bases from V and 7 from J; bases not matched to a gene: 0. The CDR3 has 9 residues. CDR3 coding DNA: TGTGCCGCGGGGGGGACCCAGTACTTC. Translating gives CAAGGTQYF.

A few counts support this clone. This CDR3 reads CASSPPGQGHGYTF. The CDR3 nucleotides read TGTGCCAGCTCACCACCGGGACAGGGCCATGGCTACACCTTC. This chain uses TRBV18 with TRBJ1-2; 9 bases are shared with TRBD1. V was clipped by 0 bases and J by 6 bases; unmatched bases: 2. Per germline, CDR1 KGHSH and CDR2 LQKENI. This CDR3 has 14 residues.

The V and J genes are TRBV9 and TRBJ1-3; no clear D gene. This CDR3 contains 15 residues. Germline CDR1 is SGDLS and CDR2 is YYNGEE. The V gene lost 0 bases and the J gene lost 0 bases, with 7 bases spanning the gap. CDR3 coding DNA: TGTGCCAGCAGCGTAGATGGCTTCTCTGGAAACACCATATATTTT. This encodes CASSVDGFSGNTIYF.